These 18 T cell receptor beta chains were all obtained from the same sample, sequenced in a study of a mutant IDH1 vaccine in newly diagnosed glioma. Time point indicated: baseline, week 1 (first vaccination visit). The treatment was: pre-vaccination baseline after standard-of-care therapy. Profiling relied on immunoSEQ multiplex PCR, and the TCRdb table lists in-frame clones only, not all of them. The table includes about 88,000 clones, approximately 80% detected once. Source: PBMCs, taken from a glioma patient treated with radiotherapy, temozolomide or both. These receptors all come from a man in his forties with glioma. Some clones in this sample may be carry-over from other donors' samples.

This sequence joins TRBV6-1 and TRBJ2-5, with 9 bases identical to TRBD2. The end of the DNA is better explained by TRBJ2-7, so the J call may be wrong. The length of the CDR3 is 13 residues. CDR1 is MNHNS, CDR2 SASEGT, per germline. The CDR3 bases are TGTGCCAGCAGCTGGGGCGGGAGGGACGAGCAGTACTTC. As protein: CASSWGGRDEQYF.

This chain joins TRBV5-1 and TRBJ2-1; 12 nucleotides line up with TRBD2. CDR1 and CDR2 from the germline V gene are SGHRS and YFSETQ. The CDR3 has 18 residues. Losses at the gene ends were 1 base for V and 5 bases for J; bases not matched to a gene: 10. CDR3 DNA sequence: TGCGCCAGCAGCTTGATTCCTAGCGGGGGGGCTACACACAATGAGCAGTTCTTC. As protein: CASSLIPSGGATHNEQFF.

In its sample, this clone was seen a few times. V gene TRBV2 combines with J gene TRBJ2-7; D gene uncertain. Germline V gives CDR1 SNHLY, CDR2 FYNNEI. The CDR3 length is 13 residues. Trimming took 6 bases from V and 6 from J, leaving 15 bases between them. CDR3 residues: CASRDPGLSEQYF. CDR3 DNA: TGTGCCAGCAGGGACCCCGGTTTGAGCGAGCAGTACTTC.

The J gene is TRBJ1-2, the V gene TRBV30, with 9 bases that match TRBD1. Germline CDR1 is GTSNPN and CDR2 is SVGIG (reference sequence). CDR3 length equals 14 residues. CDR3 coding DNA: TGTGGTGGTCCGGGGGGGACAGGGATCTTTGGCTACACCTTC. Its protein product is CGGPGGTGIFGYTF.

The rearrangement links TRBV30 to TRBJ2-2, with 8 nucleotides matching TRBD1. Unmatched junction bases numbered 16, after V lost 0 bases and J lost 7 bases. CDR3 length equals 18 residues. Germline CDR1 GTSNPN, CDR2 SVGIG (reference sequence). CDR3 sequence (DNA): TGTGCCTGGAGTGTACGGGTGCGGCAGGGGGCGCGGATCGGGGAGCTGTTTTTT. Translated, it gives CAWSVRVRQGARIGELFF. The full variable domain, in which reference TRBV30 and TRBJ2-2 provide the parts outside the CDR3, is SQTIHQWPATLVQPVGSPLSLECTVEGTSNPNLYWYRQAAGRGLQLLFYSVGIGQISSEVPQNLSASRPQDRQFILSSKKLLLSDSGFYLCAWSVRVRQGARIGELFFGEGSRLTVL.

V and J are TRBV2 and TRBJ1-6, with 8 nucleotides matching TRBD1. Germline V gives CDR1 SNHLY, CDR2 FYNNEI. V was clipped by 5 bases and J by 7 bases; unmatched bases: 4. The CDR3 runs 14 residues. The CDR3, as DNA: TGTGCCAGCAGTCCAGGGGGCTCCAATTCACCCCTCCACTTT. Translation: CASSPGGSNSPLHF.

The chain combines TRBV27 with TRBJ1-2; 8 bases line up with TRBD1. The V gene's germline CDR1 is MNHEY and CDR2 SMNVEV (reference sequence). The ends lost 6 bases at V and 3 bases at J; junction bases unmatched: 3. This CDR3 contains 13 residues. The CDR3 DNA sequence: TGTGCCAGCAGAAGGACAGGGCACTATGGCTACACCTTC. Protein sequence: CASRRTGHYGYTF.

J is TRBJ1-1 and V is TRBV7-8; D is uncertain. The length of the CDR3 is 11 residues. Germline V gives CDR1 SGHVS, CDR2 FQNEAQ. Trimming removed 8 bases at V and 5 bases at J, with 9 bases between. The CDR3 nucleotides read TGTGCCAGCCTTTGGCGAACTGAAGCTTTCTTT. Translating gives CASLWRTEAFF.

This sequence joins TRBV6-1 and TRBJ2-5; TRBD2 matches 7 bases. This CDR3 region has 12 residues. Trimming removed 6 bases from V and 5 bases from J; junction bases left unmatched: 3. From germline, CDR1 is MNHNS and CDR2 SASEGT. The CDR3 nucleotides read TGTGCCAGCAGCGGGGGGTTCGAGACCCAGTACTTC. Translation gives CASSGGFETQYF.

The chain has TRBV14 and TRBJ1-2; a weak D match, TRBD1 (5 bases). The V end was cut by 4 bases, the J end by 4 bases, with 16 bases between. Germline values: CDR1 SGHDN, CDR2 FVKESK. This CDR3 spans 15 amino acids. Written as DNA, the CDR3 is TGTGCCAGCAGCCCCACGGGACTCGTGGGCTATGGCTACACCTTC. The encoded protein is CASSPTGLVGYGYTF.

The rearrangement uses TRBV5-8 and TRBJ2-5; TRBD2 agrees at 15 bases. J lost 4 bases, V lost 3 bases, and 10 bases had no gene match. CDR3 length equals 18 residues. CDR1 SGHTS and CDR2 YDEGEE come from the germline V gene. CDR3 protein: CASSSGTSGGRVGETQYF. The CDR3, as DNA: TGTGCCAGCAGCTCGGGGACTAGCGGGGGGCGCGTGGGAGAGACCCAGTACTTC.

The chain recombines TRBV10-2 with TRBJ1-6; the D is unclear. Germline-derived CDR1 and CDR2 are WSHSY and SAAADI. The ends were cut back, 6 bases at V and 7 bases at J, with 13 bases in the middle. This CDR3 has 14 amino acids. CDR3 sequence: CASSRDSANSPLHF. For the CDR3, the DNA is TGCGCCAGCAGCAGAGACTCAGCCAATTCACCCCTCCACTTT.

The rearrangement joins TRBV27 to TRBJ2-1; the D gene is possibly TRBD1 (5 bases). V was shortened by 5 bases and J by 3 bases, with 8 bases between the two germline ends. The CDR3 covers 13 residues. The germline V gene has CDR1 MNHEY and CDR2 SMNVEV (reference sequence). For the CDR3, the DNA is TGTGCCAGCAGTGCCAGGGTCTACAATGAGCAGTTCTTC. It translates to CASSARVYNEQFF.

This chain joins TRBV7-9 and TRBJ1-3; D perhaps matches TRBD1 (5 bases). The CDR3 totals 17 residues. Between the trimmed V and J ends, which lost 5 bases and 0 bases, there was a span of 17 bases. Germline V lookup: CDR1 SEHNR, CDR2 FQNEAQ (reference sequence). CDR3 nucleotides: TGTGCCAGCAGCCCAAGGGGACCCAAGGACTCTGGAAACACCATATATTTT. Protein product: CASSPRGPKDSGNTIYF.

V is TRBV6-5 and J is TRBJ1-2; 8 bases align to TRBD1. This CDR3 is 14 amino acids long. The ends lost 6 bases at V and 4 bases at J; junction bases unmatched: 7. Germline CDR1 and CDR2: MNHEY and SVGAGI. CDR3 DNA sequence: TGTGCCAGCAGCCCCGACAGGGGTCGCTATGGCTACACCTTC. Its protein is CASSPDRGRYGYTF.

This clone was seen just once. V gene TRBV4-1 combines with J gene TRBJ2-7, with TRBD1 matching over 10 bases. The junction had 7 bases not matched to a gene; V was cut back by 0 bases and J by 5 bases. Looked up from germline, CDR1 is MGHRA and CDR2 is YSYEKL. There are 16 residues in the CDR3. The CDR3 is CASSQDDGTGANEQYF. For the CDR3, the DNA is TGCGCCAGCAGCCAAGACGACGGGACAGGGGCTAACGAGCAGTACTTC.

The chain links TRBV2 to TRBJ1-1; D is ambiguous. Germline CDR1 and CDR2: SNHLY and FYNNEI. Trimming left V 8 bases short and J 1 base short, with 14 bases between. The CDR3 is 14 amino acids. CDR3 sequence reads: CASLIEVSNTEAFF. As DNA, the CDR3 is TGTGCCAGCTTGATTGAGGTTTCGAACACTGAAGCTTTCTTT.

In this sample, this clone turned up a few times. V is TRBV7-9 and J is TRBJ2-7; D remains ambiguous. The CDR3 loop spans 13 amino acids. V was clipped by 2 bases and J by 2 bases, with 7 bases between them. Germline CDR1 is SEHNR and CDR2 is FQNEAQ (reference sequence). CDR3 loop: CASSLPSTYEQYF. The CDR3 DNA sequence: TGTGCCAGCAGCTTACCCTCAACCTACGAGCAGTACTTC.